The 7 T cell receptor beta chains reported below all come from one sample, sequenced in a study of shared clonotypes between healthy human individuals. Here immunoSEQ multiplex PCR was the method, and the copy in TCRdb shows in-frame clones only, minus some. The table lists over a million clones, around 78% of them singletons. The sample comprised memory CD4+ T cells from PBMCs. Subset noted: CD45RA-negative fraction. The receptors were sampled from a man younger than 35 in good health. Some clones in this sample may be carry-over from other donors' samples.

This chain uses TRBV5-6 with TRBJ2-6; D call uncertain. V dropped 2 bases and J dropped 5 bases, with 17 bases sitting between them. CDR3 length equals 17 residues. Germline V gene sequence: CDR1 SGHDT, CDR2 YYEEEE. CDR3 protein: CASSFGQASRWANVLTF. Here the CDR3 DNA reads TGTGCCAGCAGCTTTGGGCAGGCCAGTAGGTGGGCCAACGTCCTGACTTTC.

J is TRBJ2-7 and V is TRBV11-3, with D maybe TRBD1 (6 bases). CDR3 length equals 13 residues. V lost 2 bases and J lost 7, with 12 bases in between. The germline V gene has CDR1 SGHNT and CDR2 YENEEA. In nucleotides, the CDR3 is TGTGCCAGCAGCTTAAGGTCAGGGGATGAGCAGTACTTC. It translates to CASSLRSGDEQYF.

The chain is built from TRBV5-1 and TRBJ2-5; D gene unclear. The CDR3 runs to 13 residues. Trimming removed 2 bases from V and 5 bases from J, with 10 bases in between. Germline CDR1 reads SGHRS; CDR2 reads YFSETQ. The CDR3 DNA follows: TGCGCCAGCAGCTTTGGGTCGGAGGAGACCCAGTACTTC. Its protein product is CASSFGSEETQYF.

This sequence joins TRBV28 and TRBJ1-5, with D perhaps matching TRBD1 (5 bases). Trimming stripped 0 bases from V and 2 bases from J, with 11 bases between. Germline V lookup: CDR1 MDHEN, CDR2 SYDVKM. The CDR3 is 16 residues long. The CDR3 is CASSLWGREGNQPQHF. CDR3 bases: TGTGCCAGCAGTTTATGGGGCAGGGAGGGCAATCAGCCCCAGCATTTT.

This chain connects TRBV28 to TRBJ2-7; D remains ambiguous. Deletions cut 7 bases from V and 2 bases from J, with 15 bases between. Germline assignment: CDR1 MDHEN and CDR2 SYDVKM. The CDR3 is 14 residues long. CDR3 amino acids: CASKPSPPTYEQYF. The CDR3 nucleotides are TGTGCCAGCAAACCATCGCCTCCAACCTACGAGCAGTACTTC.

The gene calls are TRBV4-1 and TRBJ2-5; tentatively, D is TRBD1 (5 bases). The CDR3 extends over 15 amino acids. The ends were cut back, 1 base at V and 5 bases at J, with 14 bases in the middle. Germline V CDR1 and CDR2: MGHRA, YSYEKL. Here the CDR3 reads CASSQVVRVGETQYF. The CDR3 DNA reads TGCGCCAGCAGCCAAGTGGTCAGGGTGGGGGAGACCCAGTACTTC.

This clone was recorded once. The chain recombines TRBV7-2 with TRBJ1-4; D is uncertain. V was pared by 2 bases and J by 8 bases, with 6 bases between. This CDR3 contains 12 residues. Germline CDR1 and CDR2: SGHTA and FQGNSA. The CDR3 sequence: CASSLKGEKLFF. The CDR3, as DNA: TGTGCCAGCAGCTTAAAGGGCGAAAAACTGTTTTTT. The full variable domain, with the rest looked up from reference TRBV7-2 and TRBJ1-4, is GAGVSQSPSNKVTEKGKDVELRCDPISGHTALYWYRQSLGQGLEFLIYFQGNSAPDKSGLPSDRFSAERTGGSVSTLTIQRTQQEDSAVYLCASSLKGEKLFFGSGTQLSVL.